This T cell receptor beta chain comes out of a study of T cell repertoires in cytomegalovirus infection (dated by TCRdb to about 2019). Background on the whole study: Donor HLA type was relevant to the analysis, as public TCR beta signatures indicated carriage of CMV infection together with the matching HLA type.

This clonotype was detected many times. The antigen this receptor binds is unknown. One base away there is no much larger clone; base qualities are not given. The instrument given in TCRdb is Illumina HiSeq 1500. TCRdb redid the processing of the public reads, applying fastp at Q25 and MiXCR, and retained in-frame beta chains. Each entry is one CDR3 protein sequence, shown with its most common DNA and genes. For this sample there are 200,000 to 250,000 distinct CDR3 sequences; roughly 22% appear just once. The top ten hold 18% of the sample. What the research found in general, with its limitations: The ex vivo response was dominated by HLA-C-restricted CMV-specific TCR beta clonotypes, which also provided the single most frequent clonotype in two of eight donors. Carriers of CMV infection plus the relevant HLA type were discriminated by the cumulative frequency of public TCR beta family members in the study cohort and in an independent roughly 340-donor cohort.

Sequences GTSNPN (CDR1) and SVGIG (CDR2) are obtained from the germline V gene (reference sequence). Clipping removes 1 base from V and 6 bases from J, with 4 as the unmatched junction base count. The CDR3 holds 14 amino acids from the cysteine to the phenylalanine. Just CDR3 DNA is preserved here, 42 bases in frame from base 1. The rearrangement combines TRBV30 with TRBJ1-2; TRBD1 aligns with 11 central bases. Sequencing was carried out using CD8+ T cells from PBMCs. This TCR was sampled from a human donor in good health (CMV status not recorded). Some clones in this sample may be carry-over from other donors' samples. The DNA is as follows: TGTGCCTGGAGTGGGGGACAGGGGGAACATGGCTACACCTTC. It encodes CAWSGGQGEHGYTF.